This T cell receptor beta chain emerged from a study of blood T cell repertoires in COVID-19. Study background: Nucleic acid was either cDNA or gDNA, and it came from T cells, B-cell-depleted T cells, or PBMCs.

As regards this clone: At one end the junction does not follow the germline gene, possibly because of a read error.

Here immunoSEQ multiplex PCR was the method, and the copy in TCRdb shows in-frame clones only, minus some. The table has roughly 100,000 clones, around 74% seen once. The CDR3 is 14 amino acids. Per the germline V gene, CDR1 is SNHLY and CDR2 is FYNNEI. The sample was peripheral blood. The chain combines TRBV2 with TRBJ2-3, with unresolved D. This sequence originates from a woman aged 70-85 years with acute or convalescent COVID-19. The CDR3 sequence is CASSQALVEDTQYF. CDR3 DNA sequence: TGTGCCAGCAGTCAAGCCCTAGTTGAGGATACGCAGTATTTT. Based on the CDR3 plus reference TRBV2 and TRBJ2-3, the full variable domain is EPEVTQTPSHQVTQMGQEVILRCVPISNHLYFYWYRQILGQKVEFLVSFYNNEISEKSEIFDDQFSVERPDGSNFTLKIRSTKLEDSAMYFCASSQALVEDTQYFGPGTRLTVL.